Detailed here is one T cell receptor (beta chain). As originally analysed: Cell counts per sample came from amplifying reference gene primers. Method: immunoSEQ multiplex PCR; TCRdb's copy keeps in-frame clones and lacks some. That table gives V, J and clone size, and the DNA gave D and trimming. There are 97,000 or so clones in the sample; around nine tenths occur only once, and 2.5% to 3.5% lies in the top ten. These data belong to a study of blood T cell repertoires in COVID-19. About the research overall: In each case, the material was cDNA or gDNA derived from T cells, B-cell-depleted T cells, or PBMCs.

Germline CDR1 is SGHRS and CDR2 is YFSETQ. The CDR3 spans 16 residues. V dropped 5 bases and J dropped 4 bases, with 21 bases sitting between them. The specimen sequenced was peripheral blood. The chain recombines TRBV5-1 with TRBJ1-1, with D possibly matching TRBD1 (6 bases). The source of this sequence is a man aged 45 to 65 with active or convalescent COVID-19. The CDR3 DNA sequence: TGCGCCAGCAGTTCTACAGGGAATTGGGGTAGCACTGAAGCTTTCTTT. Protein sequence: CASSSTGNWGSTEAFF.